A selection of T cell receptor beta chains follows, all from one sample in a study of T cell repertoires in cytomegalovirus infection. In TCRdb, the reads were re-called with MiXCR into one record per CDR3 protein. The sample records some 800,000 distinct CDR3 sequences, 32% being singletons. The antigens for these receptors are not known. Sequenced here: cultured CD8+ T cells from PBMCs, sampled from culture after CMV antigen stimulation. These receptors originate from a human donor in good health (CMV status not recorded). Some clones in this sample may be carry-over from other donors' samples. Both conserved end residues are part of each CDR3. D genes are given only for firm matches. Clone size is stated in some rows and not others, as once, few, many or a class when expanded.

>TRBV27|-|TRBJ2-7|few
CTSSLTRDEQYF
TGTACCAGCAGTTTAACCAGGGACGAGCAGTACTTC
>TRBV27|TRBD2|TRBJ2-1|-
CASSLGTRSFF
TGTGCCAGCAGTTTGGGGACTAGATCCTTCTTC
>TRBV6-2/TRBV6-3|-|TRBJ1-4|-
CASTWNRHNEKLFF
TGTGCCAGCACTTGGAACAGGCATAATGAAAAACTGTTTTTT
>TRBV27|-|TRBJ1-6|-
CASSFSGKRRSPLHF
TGTGCCAGCAGTTTCTCGGGGAAACGTAGGTCACCCCTCCACTTT
>TRBV7-2|-|TRBJ1-1|-
CASSLYPTLNTEAFF
TGTGCCAGCAGCTTATATCCGACACTGAACACTGAAGCTTTCTTT
>TRBV12-3/TRBV12-4|-|TRBJ1-1|many
CASSRSGTSEAFF
TGTGCCAGCAGTCGTTCAGGCACCTCTGAAGCTTTCTTT
>TRBV9|TRBD1|TRBJ1-2|-
CASSVNPDRGRYGYTF
TGTGCCAGCAGCGTAAACCCGGACAGGGGCCGATATGGCTACACCTTC
>TRBV7-9|-|TRBJ2-2|many
CASSPRVGKPGELFF
TGTGCCAGCAGCCCCCGCGTTGGGAAACCCGGGGAGCTGTTTTTT
>TRBV2|TRBD2|TRBJ2-1|-
CASTASGGPYNEQFF
TGTGCCAGCACGGCGAGCGGGGGGCCATACAATGAGCAGTTCTTC
>TRBV6-7|-|TRBJ1-5|-
CASSYSGTWGNQPQHF
TGTGCCAGCAGTTACTCAGGGACCTGGGGCAATCAGCCCCAGCATTTT
>TRBV29-1|-|TRBJ1-1|-
CSAPGDGVEAFF
TGCAGCGCCCCCGGGGATGGGGTTGAAGCTTTCTTT
>TRBV5-4|-|TRBJ1-2|-
CASSLGWREDYGYTF
TGTGCCAGCAGCTTGGGATGGAGAGAGGACTATGGCTACACCTTC
>TRBV29-1|-|TRBJ2-1|-
CSVELYPYNEQFF
TGCAGCGTTGAATTGTACCCTTACAATGAGCAGTTCTTC
>TRBV19|-|TRBJ2-2|few
CASSIQGTNTGELFF
TGTGCCAGTAGTATCCAGGGGACGAACACCGGGGAGCTGTTTTTT
>TRBV19|TRBD1|TRBJ2-1|-
CASNAPTGSASPSSYNEQFF
TGTGCCAGTAACGCCCCGACAGGGTCAGCGTCCCCCAGCTCCTACAATGAGCAGTTCTTC
>TRBV28|-|TRBJ2-3|-
CASTLWGRKTDTQYF
TGTGCCAGCACCTTGTGGGGGCGGAAAACAGATACGCAGTATTTT
>TRBV7-9|-|TRBJ1-2|many
CASSFGSGYGYTF
TGTGCCAGCAGCTTTGGCAGCGGATATGGCTACACCTTC
>TRBV19|-|TRBJ2-3|few
CASSIGGSTDTQYF
TGTGCCAGTAGTATAGGGGGGAGCACAGATACGCAGTATTTT
>TRBV15|TRBD1|TRBJ1-4|-
CATSSPDRGRANEKLFF
TGTGCCACCAGCAGTCCGGACAGGGGAAGAGCTAATGAAAAACTGTTTTTT
>TRBV7-9|-|TRBJ2-7|few
CASSSRWEQYF
TGTGCCAGCAGCTCCCGGTGGGAGCAGTACTTC
>TRBV19|-|TRBJ1-5|few
CASSTGPSNQPQHF
TGTGCCAGTAGTACAGGGCCAAGCAATCAGCCCCAGCATTTT
>TRBV5-1|TRBD1|TRBJ1-1|-
CASISSGGTEAFF
TGCGCCAGCATATCTTCAGGGGGCACTGAAGCTTTCTTT
>TRBV10-3|TRBD1|TRBJ2-7|few
CAISARDSSYEQYF
TGTGCCATCAGTGCAAGGGACAGCTCCTACGAGCAGTACTTC
>TRBV24-1|-|TRBJ2-3|few
CATSDHGQFDTQYF
TGTGCCACCAGTGACCACGGACAGTTCGATACGCAGTATTTT
>TRBV27|TRBD2|TRBJ2-3|-
CASSGKRGTFTDTQYF
TGTGCCAGCAGTGGAAAGCGGGGAACGTTCACAGATACGCAGTATTTT
>TRBV11-1|-|TRBJ1-1|few
CASSNWTDNEAFF
TGTGCCAGCAGCAATTGGACAGATAATGAAGCTTTCTTT
>TRBV6-5|-|TRBJ2-1|-
CASSYSLAWDGEQFF
TGTGCCAGCAGTTACTCGCTAGCGTGGGATGGTGAGCAGTTCTTC
>TRBV6-6|TRBD2|TRBJ2-3|-
CASSYSGGRLAGGPGDTQYF
TGTGCCAGCAGTTACTCCGGGGGCCGCTTGGCGGGGGGGCCAGGAGATACGCAGTATTTT
>TRBV9|-|TRBJ1-2|-
CASSALENYGYTF
TGTGCCAGCAGCGCCTTGGAGAACTATGGCTACACCTTC